The entry that follows covers one T cell receptor beta chain sequence. The record originates from a study of T cell responses to AZD1222 COVID-19 vaccine. The protocol was immunoSEQ multiplex PCR, while the TCRdb copy is restricted to in-frame clones and leaves out a portion. The sample includes over 130,000 clones, around nine tenths of them seen just once. The receptor's source is an adult who received the AZD1222 COVID-19 vaccine. This specimen consisted of peripheral blood, obtained 28 days after the second AZD1222 dose.

The CDR3 DNA follows: TGTGCCAGCGAAAGGGACAGCAACTCCTACGAGCAGTACTTC. Amino acid sequence: CASERDSNSYEQYF. This chain connects TRBV2 to TRBJ2-7; 7 bases agree with TRBD1. Germline V gives CDR1 SNHLY, CDR2 FYNNEI. V was clipped by 8 bases and J by 0 bases; unmatched bases: 7. This CDR3 contains 14 residues. Supplemented by reference TRBV2 and TRBJ2-7, the full variable domain reads EPEVTQTPSHQVTQMGQEVILRCVPISNHLYFYWYRQILGQKVEFLVSFYNNEISEKSEIFDDQFSVERPDGSNFTLKIRSTKLEDSAMYFCASERDSNSYEQYFGPGTRLTVT.